This entry lists 9 T cell receptor beta chains sequenced from one sample in a study of T cells in Graves' hyperthyroidism and ophthalmopathy. Researchers amplified the TCR beta CDR3 regions from RNA transcripts. During a first-round RT-PCR of the TCR CDR3, the HTBI primer set was used. TCRdb processed the multiplex PCR reads anew with MiXCR; each CDR3 protein has one entry. The sample holds about 640,000 distinct CDR3 sequences, around 21% seen once. Sequenced sample: blood. Source of these receptors: a man aged 25-45 years with Graves' ophthalmopathy.

This clonotype was seen a few times. The gene calls are TRBV5-1 and TRBJ2-6; D perhaps matches TRBD2 (6 bases). The germline CDR1 and CDR2 sequences are SGHRS and YFSETQ. This CDR3 is 16 amino acids long. V was cut by 0 bases and J by 4 bases, with 11 bases left in between. The CDR3 is CASSLVAGTGANVLTF. CDR3 bases: TGCGCCAGCAGCTTGGTTGCGGGAACAGGGGCCAACGTCCTGACTTTC. The full variable domain, in which reference TRBV5-1 and TRBJ2-6 provide the parts outside the CDR3, is KAGVTQTPRYLIKTRGQQVTLSCSPISGHRSVSWYQQTPGQGLQFLFEYFSETQRNKGNFPGRFSGRQFSNSRSEMNVSTLELGDSALYLCASSLVAGTGANVLTFGAGSRLTVL.

J is TRBJ2-1 and V is TRBV30, with TRBD2 identical over 11 bases. J gave up 5 bases and V 4 bases, and 7 bases lay outside the gene matches. CDR3 length: 15 amino acids. Germline V gives CDR1 GTSNPN, CDR2 SVGIG (reference sequence). This CDR3 is CAWTPGTSGHNEQFF. Written as DNA, the CDR3 is TGTGCCTGGACTCCCGGGACTAGCGGCCACAATGAGCAGTTCTTC.

This clonotype showed up many times. The gene calls are TRBV28 and TRBJ2-1; no clear D gene. Germline V gives CDR1 MDHEN, CDR2 SYDVKM. V lost 7 bases, J lost 6 bases, and 19 bases lay in between. The CDR3 loop spans 15 amino acids. The CDR3 DNA reads as TGTGCCAGCATTGGACCGGGCCTTGGAGCCAATGAGCAGTTCTTC. It encodes CASIGPGLGANEQFF.

This clonotype has only a few counts. The chain couples TRBV9 to TRBJ1-6, with 7 bases that match TRBD1. The V gene end was trimmed by 7 bases and the J gene end by 2 bases; junction bases not matched to a gene: 6. Per germline, CDR1 SGDLS and CDR2 YYNGEE. This CDR3 contains 15 residues. The CDR3 DNA sequence: TGTGCCAGCGGAACAGGGGCTACCTATAATTCACCCCTCCACTTT. It codes for CASGTGATYNSPLHF.

This rearrangement joins TRBV19 to TRBJ2-1; TRBD2 agrees at 7 bases. The V segment lost 9 bases and the J segment 6 bases; nucleotides outside the gene matches: 8. CDR1 is LNHDA and CDR2 is SQIVND in the germline V gene (reference sequence). The CDR3 consists of 13 residues. The CDR3 DNA sequence: TGTGCCAGCAACAAGCGGGAAGGCAATGAGCAGTTCTTC. Protein: CASNKREGNEQFF. Together with reference TRBV19 and TRBJ2-1, the CDR3 gives the full variable domain: DGGITQSPKYLFRKEGQNVTLSCEQNLNHDAMYWYRQDPGQGLRLIYYSQIVNDFQKGDIAEGYSVSREKKESFPLTVTSAQKNPTAFYLCASNKREGNEQFFGPGTRLTVL.

In its sample, this clonotype was seen many times. The chain links TRBV3-1 to TRBJ2-1, with 12 bases aligning to TRBD2. CDR3 length: 18 amino acids. Germline-derived CDR1 and CDR2 are LGHDT and YNNKEL (reference sequence). With V trimmed by 1 base and J by 3 bases, 7 bases remained unmatched. CDR3 residues: CASSQGLAGDPIYNEQFF. DNA of the CDR3: TGTGCCAGCAGCCAAGGACTAGCGGGAGACCCGATCTACAATGAGCAGTTCTTC.

This clonotype occurred many times. The chain employs TRBV2 and TRBJ2-7; 9 nucleotides line up with TRBD1. CDR1 SNHLY and CDR2 FYNNEI come from the germline V gene. This CDR3 has 14 residues. V lost 3 bases, J lost 3 bases, and 3 bases stayed unmatched. Here the CDR3 DNA reads TGTGCCAGCAGTGAGCCGGGACAGGGCTACGAGCAGTACTTC. It translates to CASSEPGQGYEQYF. The variable domain in full, completed from reference TRBV2 and TRBJ2-7, reads EPEVTQTPSHQVTQMGQEVILRCVPISNHLYFYWYRQILGQKVEFLVSFYNNEISEKSEIFDDQFSVERPDGSNFTLKIRSTKLEDSAMYFCASSEPGQGYEQYFGPGTRLTVT.

The chain carries TRBV5-1 and TRBJ2-2, with D possibly matching TRBD2 (5 bases). With 1 base removed from V and 1 base from J, the gap between germline ends came to 8 bases. The CDR3 totals 15 residues. Per the germline V gene, CDR1 is SGHRS and CDR2 is YFSETQ. The CDR3, as DNA: TGCGCCAGCAGCTTGACGGCGGGGAACACCGGGGAGCTGTTTTTT. This sequence encodes CASSLTAGNTGELFF. The full variable domain, completed using reference TRBV5-1 and TRBJ2-2, is KAGVTQTPRYLIKTRGQQVTLSCSPISGHRSVSWYQQTPGQGLQFLFEYFSETQRNKGNFPGRFSGRQFSNSRSEMNVSTLELGDSALYLCASSLTAGNTGELFFGEGSRLTVL.

This sequence joins TRBV6-2 or TRBV6-3 and TRBJ1-5; 10 bases match TRBD1. Germline V lookup: CDR1 MNHEY, CDR2 SVGEGT. The CDR3 totals 14 residues. V was pared by 6 bases and J by 4 bases, with 3 bases of the junction left unmatched. The CDR3 region has the DNA TGTGCCAGCAGGGGACAGGGGTTGAATCAGCCCCAGCATTTT. Its protein product is CASRGQGLNQPQHF.